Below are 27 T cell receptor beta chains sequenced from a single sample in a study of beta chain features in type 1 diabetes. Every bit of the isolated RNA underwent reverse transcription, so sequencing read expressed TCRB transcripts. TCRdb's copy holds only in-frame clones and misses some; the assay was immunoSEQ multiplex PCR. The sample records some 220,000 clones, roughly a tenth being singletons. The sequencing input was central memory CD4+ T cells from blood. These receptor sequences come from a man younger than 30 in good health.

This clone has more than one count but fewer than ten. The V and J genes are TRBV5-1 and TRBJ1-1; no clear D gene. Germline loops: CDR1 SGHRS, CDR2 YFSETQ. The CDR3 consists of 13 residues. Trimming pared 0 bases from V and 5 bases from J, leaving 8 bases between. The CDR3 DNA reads TGCGCCAGCAGCTTGGTATTGGGGACTGAAGCTTTCTTT. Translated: CASSLVLGTEAFF.

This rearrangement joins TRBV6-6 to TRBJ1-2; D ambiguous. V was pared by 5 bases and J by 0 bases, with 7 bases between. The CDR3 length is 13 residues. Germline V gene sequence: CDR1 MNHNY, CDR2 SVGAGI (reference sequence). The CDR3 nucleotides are TGTGCCAGCAGTCCCGTAGCTAACTATGGCTACACCTTC. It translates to CASSPVANYGYTF.

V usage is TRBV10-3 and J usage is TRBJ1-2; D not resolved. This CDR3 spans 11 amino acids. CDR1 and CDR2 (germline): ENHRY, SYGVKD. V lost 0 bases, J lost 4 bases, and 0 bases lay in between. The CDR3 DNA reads TGTGCCATCAGTGAGTCCTATGGCTACACCTTC. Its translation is CAISESYGYTF.

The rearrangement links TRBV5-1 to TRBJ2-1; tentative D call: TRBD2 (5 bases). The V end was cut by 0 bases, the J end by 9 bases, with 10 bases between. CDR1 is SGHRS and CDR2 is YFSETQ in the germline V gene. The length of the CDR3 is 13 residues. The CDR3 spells CASSLAVGSEQFF. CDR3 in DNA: TGCGCCAGCAGCTTGGCCGTAGGGAGTGAGCAGTTCTTC.

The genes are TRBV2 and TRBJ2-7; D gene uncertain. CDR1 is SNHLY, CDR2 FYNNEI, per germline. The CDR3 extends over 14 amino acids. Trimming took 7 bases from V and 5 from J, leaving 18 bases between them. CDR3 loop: CASTFLGSGNEQYF. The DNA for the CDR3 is TGTGCCAGCACCTTCTTAGGGTCGGGTAACGAGCAGTACTTC.

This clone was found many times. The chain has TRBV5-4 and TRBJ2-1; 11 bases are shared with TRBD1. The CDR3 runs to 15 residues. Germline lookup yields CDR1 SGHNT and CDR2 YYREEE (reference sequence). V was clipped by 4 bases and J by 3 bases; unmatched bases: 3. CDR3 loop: CASSDGTGGYNEQFF. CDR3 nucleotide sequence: TGTGCCAGCAGCGATGGGACAGGGGGCTACAATGAGCAGTTCTTC.

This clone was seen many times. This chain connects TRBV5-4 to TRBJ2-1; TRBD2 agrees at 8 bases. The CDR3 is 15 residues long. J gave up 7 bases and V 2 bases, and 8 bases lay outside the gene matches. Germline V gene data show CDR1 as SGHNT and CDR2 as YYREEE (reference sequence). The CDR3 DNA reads TGTGCCAGCAGCTTTGAGCGGGAGATCGGAAATGAGCAGTTCTTC. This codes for CASSFEREIGNEQFF.

In DNA, the CDR3 is TGTGCCAGCTCACCGGGGCAGTCGGATGGCCAGTACTTC. Encoded protein: CASSPGQSDGQYF. This chain links TRBV18 with TRBJ2-7; D may be TRBD1 (5 bases). Trimming took 3 bases from V and 10 from J, leaving 16 bases between them. Germline CDR1 is KGHSH and CDR2 is LQKENI. The CDR3 contains 13 residues.

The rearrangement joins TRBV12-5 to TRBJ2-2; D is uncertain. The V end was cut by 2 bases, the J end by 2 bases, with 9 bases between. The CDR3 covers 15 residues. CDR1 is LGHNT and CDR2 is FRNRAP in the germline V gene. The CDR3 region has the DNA TGTGCTAGTGGTTTGATCCTTTTCAACACCGGGGAGCTGTTTTTT. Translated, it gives CASGLILFNTGELFF.

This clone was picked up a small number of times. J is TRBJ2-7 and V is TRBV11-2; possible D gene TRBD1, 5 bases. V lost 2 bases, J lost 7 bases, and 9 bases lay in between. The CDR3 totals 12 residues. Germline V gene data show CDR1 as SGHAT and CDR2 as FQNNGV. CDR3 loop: CASSLQGWEQYF. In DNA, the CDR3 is TGTGCCAGCAGCTTACAGGGATGGGAGCAGTACTTC. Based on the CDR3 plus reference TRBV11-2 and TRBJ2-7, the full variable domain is EAGVAQSPRYKIIEKRQSVAFWCNPISGHATLYWYQQILGQGPKLLIQFQNNGVVDDSQLPKDRFSAERLKGVDSTLKIQPAKLEDSAVYLCASSLQGWEQYFGPGTRLTVT.

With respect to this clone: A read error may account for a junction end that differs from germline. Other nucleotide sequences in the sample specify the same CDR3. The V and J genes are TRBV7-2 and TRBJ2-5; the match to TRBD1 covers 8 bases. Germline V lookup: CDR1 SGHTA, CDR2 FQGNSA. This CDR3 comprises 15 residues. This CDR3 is CASSPTGVGQETQYF. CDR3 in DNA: TGCGCCAGCAGCCCGACAGGGGTAGGGCAAGAGACCCAGTACTTC.

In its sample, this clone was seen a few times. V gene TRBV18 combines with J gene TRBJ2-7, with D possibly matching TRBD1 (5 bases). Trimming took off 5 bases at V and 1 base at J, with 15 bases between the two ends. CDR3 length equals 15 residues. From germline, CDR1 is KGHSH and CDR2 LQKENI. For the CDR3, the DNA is TGTGCCAGCTCAACAAACGGCCAGGGTTCCTACGAGCAGTACTTC. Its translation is CASSTNGQGSYEQYF.

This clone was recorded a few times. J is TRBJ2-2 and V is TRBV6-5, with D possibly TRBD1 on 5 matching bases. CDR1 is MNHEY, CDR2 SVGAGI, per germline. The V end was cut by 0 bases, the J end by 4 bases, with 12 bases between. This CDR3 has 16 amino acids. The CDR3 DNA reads TGTGCCAGCAGTTACTCGAGTAGGGGCGCCACCGGGGAGCTGTTTTTT. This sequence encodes CASSYSSRGATGELFF.

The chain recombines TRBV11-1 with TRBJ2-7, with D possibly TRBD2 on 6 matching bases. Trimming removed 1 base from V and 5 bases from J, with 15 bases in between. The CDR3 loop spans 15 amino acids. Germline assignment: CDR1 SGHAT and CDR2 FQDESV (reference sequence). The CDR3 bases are TGTGCCAGCAGCTTAGATTCGGGACGCGGGAACGAGCAGTACTTC. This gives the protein CASSLDSGRGNEQYF.

Here the CDR3 reads CSVLSRGSTYEQYF. The CDR3 DNA reads as TGCAGCGTCTTATCGCGGGGAAGCACCTACGAGCAGTACTTC. V and J are TRBV29-1 and TRBJ2-5; D perhaps matches TRBD2 (6 bases). Matching the DNA end better, TRBJ2-7 makes the J call doubtful. The CDR3 totals 14 residues. Germline values: CDR1 SQVTM, CDR2 ANQGSEA.

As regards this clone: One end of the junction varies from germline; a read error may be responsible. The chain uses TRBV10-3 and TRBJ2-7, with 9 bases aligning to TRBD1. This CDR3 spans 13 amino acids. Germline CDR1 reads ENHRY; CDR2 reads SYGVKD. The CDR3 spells CAISESRDRAKGF. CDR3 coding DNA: TGTGCCATCAGTGAGTCCCGGGACAGGGCCAAAGGTTTC.

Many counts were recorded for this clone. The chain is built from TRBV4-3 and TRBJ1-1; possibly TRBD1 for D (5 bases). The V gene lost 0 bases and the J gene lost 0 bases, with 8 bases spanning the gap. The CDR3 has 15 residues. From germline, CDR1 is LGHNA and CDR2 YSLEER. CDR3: CASSQDGGMNTEAFF. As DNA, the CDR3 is TGCGCCAGCAGCCAAGATGGGGGAATGAACACTGAAGCTTTCTTT.

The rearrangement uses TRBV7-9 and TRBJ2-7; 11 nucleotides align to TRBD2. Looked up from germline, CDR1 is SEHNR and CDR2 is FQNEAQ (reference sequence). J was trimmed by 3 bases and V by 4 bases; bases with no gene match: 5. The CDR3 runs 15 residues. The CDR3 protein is CASSSRTSGSYEQYF. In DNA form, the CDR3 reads TGTGCCAGCAGCTCCAGAACTAGCGGGAGCTACGAGCAGTACTTC.

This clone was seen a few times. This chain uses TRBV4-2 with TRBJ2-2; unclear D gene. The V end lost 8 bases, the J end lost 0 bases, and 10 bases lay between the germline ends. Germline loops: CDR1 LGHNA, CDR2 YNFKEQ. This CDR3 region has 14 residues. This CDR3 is CASRASTNTGELFF. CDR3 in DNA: TGTGCCAGCCGGGCCTCGACGAACACCGGGGAGCTGTTTTTT.

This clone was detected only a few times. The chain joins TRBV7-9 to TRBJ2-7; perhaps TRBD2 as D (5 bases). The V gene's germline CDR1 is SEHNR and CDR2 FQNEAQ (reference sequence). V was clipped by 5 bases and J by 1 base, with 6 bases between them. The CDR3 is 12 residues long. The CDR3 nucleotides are TGTGCCAGCAGCCGGGGTTCCTACGAGCAGTACTTC. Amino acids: CASSRGSYEQYF.

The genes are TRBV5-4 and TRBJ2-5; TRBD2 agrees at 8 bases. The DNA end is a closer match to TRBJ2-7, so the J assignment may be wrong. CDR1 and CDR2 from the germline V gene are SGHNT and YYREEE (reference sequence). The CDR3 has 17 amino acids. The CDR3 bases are TGTGCCAGCAGCTTGGTACCCCCGGGACTAGTCACATACGAGCAGTACTTC. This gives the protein CASSLVPPGLVTYEQYF.

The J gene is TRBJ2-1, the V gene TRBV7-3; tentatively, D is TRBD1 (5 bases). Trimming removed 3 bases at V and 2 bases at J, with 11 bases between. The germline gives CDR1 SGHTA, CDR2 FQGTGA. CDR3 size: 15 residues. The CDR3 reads CASSFDGQAYNEQFF. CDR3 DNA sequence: TGTGCCAGCAGCTTTGATGGACAAGCCTACAATGAGCAGTTCTTC.

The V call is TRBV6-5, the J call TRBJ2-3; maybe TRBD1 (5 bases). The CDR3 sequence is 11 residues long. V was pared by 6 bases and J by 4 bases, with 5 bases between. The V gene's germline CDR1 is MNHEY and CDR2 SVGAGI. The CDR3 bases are TGTGCCAGCAGACAGGCAGATACGCAGTATTTT. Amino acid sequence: CASRQADTQYF.

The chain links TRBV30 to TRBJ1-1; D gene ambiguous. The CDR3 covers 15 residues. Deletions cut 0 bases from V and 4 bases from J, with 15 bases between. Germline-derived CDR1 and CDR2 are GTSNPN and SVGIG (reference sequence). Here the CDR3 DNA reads TGTGCCTGGAGTGTACGATCAAGCCTGGGCACTGAAGCTTTCTTT. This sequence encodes CAWSVRSSLGTEAFF.

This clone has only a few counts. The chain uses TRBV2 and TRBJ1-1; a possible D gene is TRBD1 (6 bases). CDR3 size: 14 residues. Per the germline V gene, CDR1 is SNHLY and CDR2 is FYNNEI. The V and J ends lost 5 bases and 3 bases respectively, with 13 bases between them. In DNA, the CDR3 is TGTGCCAGCAGTACCGGGACAACCTACACTGAAGCTTTCTTT. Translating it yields CASSTGTTYTEAFF.

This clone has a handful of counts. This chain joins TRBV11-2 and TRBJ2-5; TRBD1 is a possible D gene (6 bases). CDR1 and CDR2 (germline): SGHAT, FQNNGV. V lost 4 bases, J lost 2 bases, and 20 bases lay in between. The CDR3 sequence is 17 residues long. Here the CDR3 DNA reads TGTGCCAGCAGCTCACGGACCGTAAACAGGGTTCAAGAGACCCAGTACTTC. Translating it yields CASSSRTVNRVQETQYF. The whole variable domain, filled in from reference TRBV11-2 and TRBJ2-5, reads EAGVAQSPRYKIIEKRQSVAFWCNPISGHATLYWYQQILGQGPKLLIQFQNNGVVDDSQLPKDRFSAERLKGVDSTLKIQPAKLEDSAVYLCASSSRTVNRVQETQYFGPGTRLLVL.

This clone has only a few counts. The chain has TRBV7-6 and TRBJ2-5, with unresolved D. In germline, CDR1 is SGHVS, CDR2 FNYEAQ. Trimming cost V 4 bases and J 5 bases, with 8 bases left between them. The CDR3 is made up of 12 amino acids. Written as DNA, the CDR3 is TGTGCCAGCAGCTACGCTTCGGAGACCCAGTACTTC. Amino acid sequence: CASSYASETQYF.